The next 17 T cell receptor beta chains were all read from a single sample in a study of T-cell memory formation after mild COVID-19. TCRdb re-called the 5' RACE reads through MiXCR, storing one row per CDR3 protein. This sample has about 320,000 distinct CDR3 sequences, with over 11% found just once. Sequences were obtained from PBMCs or a T cell subset sorted from them (not recorded which). All receptors come from a man between 18 and 35 years old who had mild COVID-19 (a few samples of this study predate the infection). Cell type and time point are not known.

The chain employs TRBV12-3 or TRBV12-4 and TRBJ1-2, with D uncertain. The CDR3 is made up of 14 amino acids. V lost 6 bases and J lost 7, with 18 bases in between. The CDR3 sequence: CASSSLGLGFGYTF. In DNA form, the CDR3 reads TGTGCCAGCAGCTCCTTGGGTTTGGGTTTTGGCTACACCTTC.

The chain couples TRBV6-2 or TRBV6-3 to TRBJ1-5; possibly TRBD1 for D (6 bases). With 7 bases removed from V and 5 bases from J, the gap between germline ends came to 21 bases. Germline V gene data show CDR1 as MNHEY and CDR2 as SVGEGT. The CDR3 sequence is 16 residues long. CDR3 bases: TGTGCCAGCAACGGGACACCGACCACCCATCATCAGCCCCAGCATTTT. Protein sequence: CASNGTPTTHHQPQHF.

This sequence joins TRBV12-3 or TRBV12-4 and TRBJ1-2; D not resolved. The CDR3 sequence is 15 residues long. The ends were cut back, 2 bases at V and 2 bases at J, with 12 bases in the middle. CDR3 DNA: TGTGCCAGCAGTTTAAGCCAGGTTCTAAACTATGGCTACACCTTC. It specifies CASSLSQVLNYGYTF.

This clonotype occurred many times. The chain is built from TRBV5-1 and TRBJ1-2; D is unresolved. Germline CDR1 and CDR2: SGHRS and YFSETQ. V was clipped by 1 base and J by 0 bases, with 10 bases between them. The CDR3 consists of 15 residues. The CDR3 DNA sequence: TGCGCCAGCAGCTTGAGGCAGCCGCCTAACTATGGCTACACCTTC. As protein: CASSLRQPPNYGYTF.

This clonotype was seen more than once but under ten times. This rearrangement joins TRBV18 to TRBJ1-5; 8 nucleotides line up with TRBD1. The junction had 5 bases not matched to a gene; V was cut back by 6 bases and J by 1 base. The CDR3 has 15 residues. Germline CDR1 reads KGHSH; CDR2 reads LQKENI. The CDR3 DNA reads as TGTGCCAGCTCCCAGGGACAGGCCAGCAATCAGCCCCAGCATTTT. Residues: CASSQGQASNQPQHF. The variable domain in full, completed from reference TRBV18 and TRBJ1-5, reads NAGVMQNPRHLVRRRGQEARLRCSPMKGHSHVYWYRQLPEEGLKFMVYLQKENIIDESGMPKERFSAEFPKEGPSILRIQQVVRGDSAAYFCASSQGQASNQPQHFGDGTRLSIL.

This clonotype was observed a few times. The rearrangement uses TRBV28 and TRBJ2-7; D unresolved. This CDR3 is 14 amino acids long. V was shortened by 1 base and J by 6 bases, with 13 bases between the two germline ends. From germline, CDR1 is MDHEN and CDR2 SYDVKM. DNA of the CDR3: TGTGCCAGCAGTTTATATGTACACTCGCGCGAGCAGTACGTC. The encoded protein is CASSLYVHSREQYV.

This sequence joins TRBV6-5 and TRBJ2-7; TRBD1 matches 10 bases. With V trimmed by 7 bases and J by 5 bases, 11 bases remained unmatched. Germline CDR1 reads MNHEY; CDR2 reads SVGAGI. CDR3 length: 15 residues. CDR3 sequence reads: CASTSPGQGKHEQYF. The CDR3 DNA follows: TGTGCCAGCACCTCCCCGGGACAGGGGAAGCACGAGCAGTACTTC.

This clonotype was observed many times. The rearrangement links TRBV7-9 to TRBJ1-2, with 7 bases matching TRBD1. Germline CDR1 and CDR2: SEHNR and FQNEAQ (reference sequence). After removal of 11 bases from V and 7 bases from J, the junction contained 13 bases not matched to a gene. CDR3 length equals 13 residues. CDR3 sequence (DNA): TGTGCCTCTCTGGACAGGTTCCACCGTGGCTACACCTTC. Translation: CASLDRFHRGYTF.

The genes are TRBV19 and TRBJ1-1, with TRBD1 matching 7 bases. J lost 1 base, V lost 6 bases, and 5 bases had no gene match. CDR3 length: 14 residues. Per germline, CDR1 LNHDA and CDR2 SQIVND (reference sequence). The CDR3 region is CASRPGQWNTEAFF. DNA for the CDR3: TGTGCCAGTAGACCGGGACAGTGGAACACTGAAGCTTTCTTT.

This chain joins TRBV7-6 and TRBJ2-5; D may be TRBD2 (5 bases). V lost 5 bases to trimming and J lost 2 bases, with 12 bases between them. Per the germline V gene, CDR1 is SGHVS and CDR2 is FNYEAQ. The CDR3 consists of 14 residues. The CDR3 nucleotides are TGTGCCAGCAGCCGGACTCTACTTCAAGAGACCCAGTACTTC. As protein: CASSRTLLQETQYF.

A remark on this clonotype: Sequence at one end of the junction differs from germline and may be a read error. This chain joins TRBV4-2 and TRBJ1-5; no definite D call. The CDR3 is made up of 14 amino acids. The germline gives CDR1 LGHNA, CDR2 YNFKEQ. Here the CDR3 DNA reads TGTGCCAGCAGCCGAGGAGGCAGCAATCAGCCCCGGCATTTT. It translates to CASSRGGSNQPRHF.

Here the CDR3 DNA reads TGTGCCAGCAGCTTAGAGGGAGATACGCAGTATTTT. Translating gives CASSLEGDTQYF. The chain is built from TRBV7-9 and TRBJ2-3; D uncertain. The CDR3 runs to 12 residues. In germline, CDR1 is SEHNR, CDR2 FQNEAQ (reference sequence). V was clipped by 1 base and J by 5 bases, with 4 bases between them.

This clonotype was counted only a few times. V and J are TRBV6-5 and TRBJ2-3; 8 nucleotides match TRBD2. Germline V CDR1 and CDR2: MNHEY, SVGAGI. The CDR3 length is 16 residues. V was clipped by 6 bases and J by 3 bases; unmatched bases: 11. Written as DNA, the CDR3 is TGTGCCAGCAGCCGAGCGGGGGCCCTGGGGACAGATACGCAGTATTTT. Translation: CASSRAGALGTDTQYF.

The V and J genes are TRBV20-1 and TRBJ1-1; D not resolved. From germline, CDR1 is DFQATT and CDR2 SNEGSKA (reference sequence). The germline V and J ends were trimmed by 4 bases and 1 base, with 10 bases remaining between them. The CDR3 runs to 13 residues. For the CDR3, the DNA is TGCAGTGCTACGGCAGGTCAGAACACTGAAGCTTTCTTT. Its translation: CSATAGQNTEAFF.

This clonotype occurred many times. The V gene is TRBV19, the J gene TRBJ2-1, with 9 bases aligning to TRBD1. The V and J ends lost 2 bases and 2 bases, in that order; junction bases with no gene match: 4. Germline CDR1 and CDR2: LNHDA and SQIVND (reference sequence). This CDR3 comprises 16 residues. The CDR3 bases are TGTGCCAGTAGTATATCGGGACAGGGCACCTACAATGAGCAGTTCTTC. This encodes CASSISGQGTYNEQFF.

A few counts support this clonotype. This chain uses TRBV6-2 or TRBV6-3 with TRBJ2-4; D perhaps matches TRBD2 (5 bases). The CDR3 is made up of 15 amino acids. The ends were cut back, 4 bases at V and 8 bases at J, with 18 bases in the middle. From germline, CDR1 is MNHEY and CDR2 SVGEGT. The CDR3 protein is CASSSFYEGRDIQYF. The DNA of the CDR3 is TGTGCCAGCAGTTCCTTTTATGAGGGAAGGGACATTCAGTACTTC.

This clonotype was seen at least ten times. The CDR3 coding sequence is TGTGCCAGCTCACCAGGGTACCAAGAGACCCAGTACTTC. This encodes CASSPGYQETQYF. V and J are TRBV18 and TRBJ2-5; no firm D call. With 2 bases removed from V and 0 bases from J, the gap between germline ends came to 4 bases. The CDR3 covers 13 residues. Germline V lookup: CDR1 KGHSH, CDR2 LQKENI.